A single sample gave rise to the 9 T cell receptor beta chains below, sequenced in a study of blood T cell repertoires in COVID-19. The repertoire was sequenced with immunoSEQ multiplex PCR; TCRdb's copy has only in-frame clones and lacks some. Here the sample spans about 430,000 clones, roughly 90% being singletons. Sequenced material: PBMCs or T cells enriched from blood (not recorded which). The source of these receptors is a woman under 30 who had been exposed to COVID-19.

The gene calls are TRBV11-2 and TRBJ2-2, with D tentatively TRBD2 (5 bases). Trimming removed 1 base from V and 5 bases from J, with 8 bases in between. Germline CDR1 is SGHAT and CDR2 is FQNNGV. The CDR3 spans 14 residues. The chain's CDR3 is CASSLAGGTGELFF. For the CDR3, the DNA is TGTGCCAGCAGCTTAGCTGGCGGGACCGGGGAGCTGTTTTTT.

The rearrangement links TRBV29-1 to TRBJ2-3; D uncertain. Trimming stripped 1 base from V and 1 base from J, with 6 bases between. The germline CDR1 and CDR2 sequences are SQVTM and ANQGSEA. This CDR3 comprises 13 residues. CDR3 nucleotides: TGCAGCGTTGAAGCTAAGCGCACAGATACGCAGTATTTT. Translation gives CSVEAKRTDTQYF.

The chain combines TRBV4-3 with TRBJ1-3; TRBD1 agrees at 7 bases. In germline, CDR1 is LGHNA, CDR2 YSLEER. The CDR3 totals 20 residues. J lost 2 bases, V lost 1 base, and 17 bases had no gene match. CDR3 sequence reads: CASSQGIGQVGTVTGNTIYF. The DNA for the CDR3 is TGCGCCAGCAGCCAAGGCATCGGACAGGTCGGGACTGTGACTGGAAACACCATATATTTT.

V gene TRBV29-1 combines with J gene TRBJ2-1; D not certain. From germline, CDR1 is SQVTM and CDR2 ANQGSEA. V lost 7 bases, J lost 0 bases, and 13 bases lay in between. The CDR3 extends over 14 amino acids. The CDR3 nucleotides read TGCAGCGCCGCGGTCAGAAGCTCCTACAATGAGCAGTTCTTC. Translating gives CSAAVRSSYNEQFF.

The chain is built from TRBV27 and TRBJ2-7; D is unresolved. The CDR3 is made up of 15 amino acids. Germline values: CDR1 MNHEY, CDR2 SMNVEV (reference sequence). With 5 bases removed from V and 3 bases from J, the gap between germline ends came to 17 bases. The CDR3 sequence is CASSPAEVLYYEQYF. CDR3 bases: TGTGCCAGCAGTCCAGCCGAGGTACTATACTACGAGCAGTACTTC.

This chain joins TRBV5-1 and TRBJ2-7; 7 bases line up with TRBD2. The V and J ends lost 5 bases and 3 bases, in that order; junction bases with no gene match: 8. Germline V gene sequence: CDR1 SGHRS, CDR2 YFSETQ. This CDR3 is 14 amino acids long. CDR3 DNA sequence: TGCGCCAGCAGAACGAAGGGAGGGCACTACGAGCAGTACTTC. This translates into CASRTKGGHYEQYF.

The CDR3 DNA sequence: TGCGCCAGCAGCCGTGGGACAGATGATGAAAAACTGTTTTTT. Its protein is CASSRGTDDEKLFF. The chain joins TRBV4-1 to TRBJ1-4, with 7 nucleotides matching TRBD1. Germline CDR1 and CDR2: MGHRA and YSYEKL. The CDR3 totals 14 residues. V dropped 4 bases and J dropped 6; count of bases not matched to a gene: 5.

This CDR3 is CASSQVSFTSGMLRDEQYF. CDR3 nucleotide sequence: TGTGCCAGCAGCCAAGTCTCATTTACTAGCGGGATGTTGAGGGACGAGCAGTACTTC. V and J are TRBV3-1 (or the pseudogene TRBV3-2) and TRBJ2-7; 10 positions match TRBD2. Germline assignment: CDR1 LGHDT and CDR2 YNNKEL (reference sequence). The V segment lost 1 base and the J segment 5 bases; nucleotides outside the gene matches: 17. This CDR3 spans 19 amino acids.

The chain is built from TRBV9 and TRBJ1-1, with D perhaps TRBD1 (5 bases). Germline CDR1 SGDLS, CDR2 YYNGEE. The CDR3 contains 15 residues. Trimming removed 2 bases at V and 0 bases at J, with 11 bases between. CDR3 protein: CASSVTTGMNTEAFF. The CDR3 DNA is TGTGCCAGCAGCGTCACCACAGGTATGAACACTGAAGCTTTCTTT. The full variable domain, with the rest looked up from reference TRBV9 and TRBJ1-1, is DSGVTQTPKHLITATGQRVTLRCSPRSGDLSVYWYQQSLDQGLQFLIQYYNGEERAKGNILERFSAQQFPDLHSELNLSSLELGDSALYFCASSVTTGMNTEAFFGQGTRLTVV.